This entry features one T cell receptor beta chain sequence. Its antigen is as yet unknown. An even split of each subset's genomic DNA across several immunoSEQ plates was performed. Clones were read by immunoSEQ multiplex PCR, and TCRdb kept only the in-frame ones, dropping some. The table lists over 2,000,000 clones, roughly 93% of them singletons. These data are taken from a study of shared clonotypes between healthy human individuals. Study-level results: Compared with memory subsets, naive subsets generally had larger estimated richness.

This CDR3 is 14 amino acids long. CDR1 is MGHDK and CDR2 is SYGVNS in the germline V gene. V lost 1 base and J 1 base, leaving 4 bases between the germline ends. Terminally differentiated effector memory CD45RA+ cells were excluded from the naive CD8 cells, which were CD45RO-negative and positively selected for CCR7. The donor cohort consisted entirely of Caucasian adults residing in Nashville, Tennessee. The V gene is TRBV25-1, the J gene TRBJ2-2, with unresolved D. Sequenced sample: naive CD8+ T cells from PBMCs. The receptor was isolated from a young man in good health. Some clones in this sample may be carry-over from other donors' samples. CDR3 region: CASSEFWNTGELFF. DNA of the CDR3: TGTGCCAGCAGTGAATTTTGGAACACCGGGGAGCTGTTTTTT.